One sample yielded the 2 T cell receptor beta chains listed below, sequenced in a study of control samples from healthy donors and cancer patients. The assay was immunoSEQ multiplex PCR, and TCRdb's table has in-frame clones only and misses some. The top ten clones hold around 3% of a sample with 80,000 to 100,000 clones, around 90% of them seen once. Sequenced input: blood. The receptors stem from a human donor in good health. The donor label of this sample is uncertain.

The rearrangement uses TRBV5-1 and TRBJ2-3, with a weak D call TRBD2 (6 bases). Trimming cost V 5 bases and J 0 bases, with 16 bases left between them. The CDR3 is 16 amino acids. CDR1 is SGHRS, CDR2 YFSETQ, per germline. The DNA of the CDR3 is TGCGCCAGCAGTCTGGAGGGCATGGTCAGCACAGATACGCAGTATTTT. The encoded protein is CASSLEGMVSTDTQYF.

The chain is built from TRBV19 and TRBJ2-5; the D gene is possibly TRBD1 (5 bases). This CDR3 spans 13 amino acids. V was shortened by 5 bases and J by 1 base, with 8 bases between the two germline ends. CDR1 is LNHDA, CDR2 SQIVND, per germline (reference sequence). In DNA, the CDR3 is TGTGCCAGTAGTCGGACACGCCAAGAGACCCAGTACTTC. The encoded protein is CASSRTRQETQYF.